These T cell receptor beta chains were read from a single sample in a study of T cell repertoires in cytomegalovirus infection. TCRdb reanalysed the reads using MiXCR and keeps one entry per CDR3 protein. The sample records about 450,000 distinct CDR3 sequences, approximately 32% being singletons. Sequencing was done on a sample of PBMCs. The receptor source for this set is a human donor in good health (CMV status not recorded). Some clones in this sample may be carry-over from other donors' samples. The CDR3 runs from the conserved cysteine through the conserved F or W. The D gene is left open where the match is weak. The size field is filled for only some rows; it gives once, few, many or a size class.

CASTSVQGHEKLFF,TGTGCCAGCACGTCGGTACAGGGTCATGAAAAACTGTTTTTT,TRBV6-1,.,few,TRBJ1-4
CASSSVTKQFF,TGTGCCAGCAGCTCCGTCACGAAGCAGTTCTTC,TRBV7-2,.,.,TRBJ2-1
CASSLVGGTYNEQFF,TGTGCCAGCAGCCTCGTAGGCGGGACCTACAATGAGCAGTTCTTC,TRBV7-3,.,few,TRBJ2-1
CASSPSRDREIQETQYF,TGTGCCAGCAGCCCCAGCCGGGACAGGGAAATCCAAGAGACCCAGTACTTC,TRBV7-6,TRBD1,few,TRBJ2-5
CSAPAEGAVYEQYF,TGCAGTGCACCAGCCGAGGGGGCGGTCTACGAGCAGTACTTC,TRBV20-1,TRBD1,few,TRBJ2-7
CSAKGGSTEAFF,TGCAGTGCTAAGGGGGGGTCGACTGAAGCTTTCTTT,TRBV20-1,.,.,TRBJ1-1
CASSLRSVWNSYNSPLHF,TGTGCCAGCAGCTTACGTTCGGTCTGGAACTCCTATAATTCACCCCTCCACTTT,TRBV7-2,.,many,TRBJ1-6
CSATAGVGNTIYF,TGCAGTGCTACCGCAGGGGTGGGAAACACCATATATTTT,TRBV20-1,.,few,TRBJ1-3
CASSPQGGWIQPQHF,TGTGCCAGCAGCCCACAGGGGGGTTGGATTCAGCCCCAGCATTTT,TRBV12-3/TRBV12-4,TRBD1,few,TRBJ1-5
CSVGPGSGGAIEQFF,TGCAGCGTTGGCCCGGGGAGCGGGGGGGCCATTGAGCAGTTCTTC,TRBV29-1,TRBD2,once,TRBJ2-1
CASTSETGSWSTDTQYF,TGTGCCAGCACTTCCGAGACAGGTTCGTGGAGCACAGATACGCAGTATTTT,TRBV6-4,.,few,TRBJ2-3
CASSHHRGRIGETQYF,TGCGCCAGCAGCCATCACAGGGGGCGCATCGGGGAGACCCAGTACTTC,TRBV4-1,TRBD1,once,TRBJ2-5
CASSLRGERTEAFF,TGTGCCAGCAGCTTACGGGGTGAAAGGACTGAAGCTTTCTTT,TRBV11-2,.,.,TRBJ1-1
CASRVSGGPLTGELFF,TGTGCCAGCAGGGTTAGCGGGGGACCCTTAACCGGGGAGCTGTTTTTT,TRBV2,TRBD2,.,TRBJ2-2
CSAPPGRAGGQYF,TGCAGTGCTCCGCCCGGCAGGGCGGGAGGGCAGTACTTC,TRBV20-1,TRBD2,few,TRBJ2-7
CASSLVRRQGVVRNQPQHF,TGTGCCAGCAGCTTAGTACGGAGACAGGGGGTTGTTCGCAATCAGCCCCAGCATTTT,TRBV7-4,TRBD1,.,TRBJ1-5
CASSLGLDEQFF,TGTGCCAGCAGCTTGGGGTTGGACGAGCAGTTCTTC,TRBV7-9,.,.,TRBJ2-1
CSARDGAGAYEKLFF,TGCAGTGCTAGAGATGGGGCAGGGGCATATGAAAAACTGTTTTTT,TRBV20-1,.,.,TRBJ1-4
CASSLVQGEKLFF,TGTGCCAGCAGCTTAGTCCAGGGAGAAAAACTGTTTTTT,TRBV7-2,.,many,TRBJ1-4
CASSHRGTDTQYF,TGCGCCAGCAGCCACCGAGGGACAGATACGCAGTATTTT,TRBV4-3,.,few,TRBJ2-3
CASTTAGGARGYTF,TGTGCCAGCACCACAGCGGGGGGCGCGAGGGGCTACACCTTC,TRBV6-1,.,many,TRBJ1-2
CSARQGRSYNSPLPF,TGCAGTGCTAGACAAGGGCGCTCCTATAATTCACCCCTCCCCTTT,TRBV20-1,.,.,TRBJ1-6
CASSRAWDGLNTEAFF,TGTGCCAGCAGTCGCGCTTGGGACGGATTGAACACTGAAGCTTTCTTT,TRBV27,.,.,TRBJ1-1
CASSTVPGKNTEAFF,TGTGCCAGTAGTACCGTACCGGGGAAGAACACTGAAGCTTTCTTT,TRBV19,.,.,TRBJ1-1
CASSPSSGGPISTDTQYF,TGTGCCAGCAGCCCGTCTAGCGGGGGGCCCATTAGCACAGATACGCAGTATTTT,TRBV7-6,TRBD2,.,TRBJ2-3
CASSLAPRGYEQFF,TGTGCCAGCAGCTTAGCTCCCAGGGGGTATGAGCAGTTCTTC,TRBV7-6,TRBD1,.,TRBJ2-1
CASSLDPFRNEQFF,TGTGCCAGCAGCTTAGATCCTTTCCGGAATGAGCAGTTCTTC,TRBV7-9,.,few,TRBJ2-1
CASSLRQAYYEQYF,TGTGCCAGCAGCCTGCGCCAGGCCTACTACGAGCAGTACTTC,TRBV7-2,.,.,TRBJ2-7